The source of this T cell receptor (beta chain) is a study of response to subunit inactivated influenza vaccine. TCRdb processed the RT-PCR reads anew with MiXCR; each CDR3 protein has one entry. The profile shows hundreds of thousands of distinct CDR3 sequences, approximately 10% of them singletons. This clonotype has only a few counts. CDR3 size: 16 residues. Per germline, CDR1 MNHEY and CDR2 SVGAGI. Between the trimmed V and J ends, which lost 2 bases and 0 bases, there was a span of 10 bases. This sample also belongs to another study, concerning T cells expressing NK-cell markers. That source adds: UMI-tagged 5'RACE template switching yielded the TCR beta cDNA. Researchers got TCR beta repertoires out of sorted CD3+CD56+NKG2C+, CD3+CD56+NKG2C- and CD3+CD56-NKG2C+ T cells. The sequencing cohort of eight donors included seven HCMV-seropositive individuals and one seronegative individual.

The chain has TRBV6-5 and TRBJ2-2; D is unclear. Here the sequenced sample was PBMCs from blood, taken on the day of vaccination. The clonotype comes from a man aged 50 to 60 who received an inactivated influenza vaccine. The CDR3 DNA sequence: TGTGCCAGCAGTTACCTCGGAGCCACGAACACCGGGGAGCTGTTTTTT. Translation gives CASSYLGATNTGELFF.